The 29 T cell receptor beta chains below were found in one sample sequenced in a study of CD4 and CD8 cells across lung adenocarcinoma regions. TCRdb redid the calling of the PCR reads with MiXCR, one entry per CDR3 protein. Of fewer than 30,000 distinct CDR3 sequences listed, over 45% are singletons. Sequencing was carried out using CD8+ T cells from the center of a lung tumor. The receptors shown here come from a male donor with lung adenocarcinoma. The CD4 and CD8 labels of this study may be unreliable.

This clonotype was seen many times. The chain carries TRBV6-4 and TRBJ2-1, with TRBD2 matching 10 bases. The CDR3 consists of 16 residues. V lost 2 bases to trimming and J lost 9 bases; unmatched junction nucleotides: 10. Germline V lookup: CDR1 MRHNA, CDR2 SNTAGT. The CDR3 region is CASSDLSGRASGEQFF. The CDR3 DNA sequence: TGTGCCAGCAGTGACCTGAGCGGGAGGGCCAGTGGTGAGCAGTTCTTC.

This clonotype is classed as medium-sized. V is TRBV6-1 and J is TRBJ2-1; either TRBD1 or TRBD2 may fit D (5 bases each). The germline V gene encodes CDR1 MNHNS and CDR2 SASEGT. The CDR3 loop spans 16 amino acids. V shed 4 bases and J shed 7 bases, with 20 bases lying between them. The CDR3 DNA reads TGTGCCAGCAGTGTTTGGGGGACCCTCGGAGCAAATGAGCAGTTCTTC. The encoded protein is CASSVWGTLGANEQFF.

A few counts support this clonotype. The chain uses TRBV10-3 and TRBJ2-1, with D possibly TRBD1 on 5 matching bases. V was trimmed by 5 bases and J by 4 bases, leaving 15 bases between them. The CDR3 spans 15 residues. Germline assignment: CDR1 ENHRY and CDR2 SYGVKD. This CDR3 is CAISITQQGYNEQFF. In nucleotides, the CDR3 is TGTGCCATCAGTATCACCCAGCAGGGATACAATGAGCAGTTCTTC.

The J gene is TRBJ1-2, the V gene TRBV28; tentative D call: TRBD1 (5 bases). The CDR3 length is 12 residues. CDR1 and CDR2 (germline): MDHEN, SYDVKM. The germline V and J ends were trimmed by 3 bases and 4 bases, with 6 bases remaining between them. CDR3 protein: CASSFGGYGYTF. The CDR3 nucleotides read TGTGCCAGCAGTTTTGGGGGCTATGGCTACACCTTC.

Here the CDR3 DNA reads TGCGCCAGCAGTAGGGGGGGGGGGTCCTACAATGAGCAGTTCTTC. It translates to CASSRGGGSYNEQFF. This rearrangement joins TRBV10-2 to TRBJ2-1, with D tentatively TRBD2 (7 bases). V was shortened by 5 bases and J by 1 base, with 12 bases between the two germline ends. The CDR3 runs to 15 residues. Germline values: CDR1 WSHSY, CDR2 SAAADI.

The chain has TRBV3-1 and TRBJ2-2; D uncertain. Germline lookup yields CDR1 LGHDT and CDR2 YNNKEL (reference sequence). The CDR3 is 14 residues long. V lost 1 base and J 6 bases, leaving 9 bases between the germline ends. The chain's CDR3 is CASSQGYPPGELFF. Written as DNA, the CDR3 is TGTGCCAGCAGCCAAGGCTACCCTCCCGGGGAGCTGTTTTTT.

This clonotype has at least ten counts. The V call is TRBV6-1, the J call TRBJ1-2, with D uncertain. Germline V lookup: CDR1 MNHNS, CDR2 SASEGT. Deletions cut 10 bases from V and 4 bases from J, with 4 bases between. The CDR3 covers 9 residues. The CDR3 is CATAYGYTF. CDR3 bases: TGTGCCACAGCCTATGGCTACACCTTC.

This clonotype was seen a few times. The chain has TRBV27 and TRBJ1-1; D possibly corresponds to TRBD1 (6 bases). This CDR3 is 14 amino acids long. CDR1 MNHEY and CDR2 SMNVEV come from the germline V gene (reference sequence). The ends were cut back, 2 bases at V and 8 bases at J, with 15 bases in the middle. The CDR3 sequence is CASSLGMGAFEAFF. In DNA, the CDR3 is TGTGCCAGCAGTTTAGGTATGGGGGCCTTCGAAGCTTTCTTT.

V and J are TRBV6-1 and TRBJ2-1; 12 positions agree with TRBD2. V lost 6 bases to trimming and J lost 9 bases; unmatched junction nucleotides: 12. In germline, CDR1 is MNHNS, CDR2 SASEGT. This CDR3 is 16 amino acids long. CDR3 protein: CASSLAGLAGRVEQFF. The CDR3 coding sequence is TGTGCCAGCAGCCTCGCTGGACTAGCGGGACGTGTTGAGCAGTTCTTC.

This chain uses TRBV9 with TRBJ2-1, with 8 nucleotides matching TRBD2. Germline V CDR1 and CDR2: SGDLS, YYNGEE. The V and J ends lost 7 bases and 7 bases, in that order; junction bases with no gene match: 16. This CDR3 is 16 amino acids long. The CDR3 nucleotides read TGTGCCAGCCCCAATAGGAGGGCCACGGGGGGGAATGAGCAGTTCTTC. Residues: CASPNRRATGGNEQFF.

This clonotype was detected many times. J is TRBJ1-1 and V is TRBV6-1; no definite D call. The CDR3 length is 11 residues. Per the germline V gene, CDR1 is MNHNS and CDR2 is SASEGT. V was shortened by 6 bases and J by 6 bases, with 8 bases between the two germline ends. CDR3 sequence (DNA): TGTGCCAGCAGGTCCCTTTCTGAAGCTTTCTTT. This translates into CASRSLSEAFF.

The gene calls are TRBV27 and TRBJ2-1; TRBD2 aligns across 14 bases. V gave up 5 bases and J gave up 9 bases; unmatched junction bases: 6. The length of the CDR3 is 15 residues. Germline V gene lookup returns CDR1 MNHEY and CDR2 SMNVEV (reference sequence). For the CDR3, the DNA is TGTGCCAGCAGTCTAAGACTAGCGGGAGGGGGTGAGCAGTTCTTC. Its translation is CASSLRLAGGGEQFF.

The genes are TRBV10-3 and TRBJ2-3; possible D gene TRBD2, 7 bases. The last part of the DNA fits TRBJ2-5 better; the J call may be wrong. Germline CDR1 ENHRY, CDR2 SYGVKD. CDR3 length equals 15 residues. CDR3 bases: TGTGGCGCGGGGGAGGGGGGGCTCGACACAGATACCCAGTACTTC. Amino acids: CGAGEGGLDTDTQYF.

The chain uses TRBV6-1 and TRBJ2-5; 12 positions agree with TRBD2. The J call may be in error: the DNA end matches TRBJ2-7 better. Germline V gene sequence: CDR1 MNHNS, CDR2 SASEGT. The CDR3 contains 15 residues. The DNA for the CDR3 is TGTGCCAGCAGTATGACTAGCGGGAGTTCCTACGAGCAGTACTTC. Amino acid sequence: CASSMTSGSSYEQYF.

The chain links TRBV4-2 to TRBJ2-1, with D hard to call. The J call could be wrong; TRBJ2-7 is a better fit for the DNA end. This CDR3 comprises 13 residues. Germline CDR1 reads LGHNA; CDR2 reads YNFKEQ. In DNA form, the CDR3 reads TGTGCCAGCAGCTTGCGTCTAGAAGGCCCGCAGTACTTC. It specifies CASSLRLEGPQYF.

This clonotype was counted many times. The chain joins TRBV27 to TRBJ2-1; a weak D match, TRBD2 (5 bases). Looked up from germline, CDR1 is MNHEY and CDR2 is SMNVEV (reference sequence). This CDR3 spans 12 amino acids. V was pared by 5 bases and J by 8 bases, with 10 bases between. The CDR3 nucleotides are TGTGCCAGCAGTCGGGGTGCGCATGAGCAGTTCTTC. Protein product: CASSRGAHEQFF.

This rearrangement joins TRBV24-1 to TRBJ1-4, with TRBD1 as a possible D gene (5 bases). Germline V gene data show CDR1 as KGHDR and CDR2 as SFDVKD. The V and J ends lost 9 bases and 5 bases respectively, with 12 bases between them. The CDR3 is 13 amino acids. CDR3 in DNA: TGTGCCACCGGTCAGGGAGGGAATGAAAAACTGTTTTTT. It encodes CATGQGGNEKLFF.

The rearrangement uses TRBV27 and TRBJ2-5, with 7 bases aligning to TRBD2. Germline V gene data show CDR1 as MNHEY and CDR2 as SMNVEV (reference sequence). Losses at the gene ends were 2 bases for V and 9 bases for J; bases not matched to a gene: 18. The CDR3 has 17 amino acids. The CDR3 loop is CASSLGGLAVGSESQYF. CDR3 in DNA: TGTGCCAGCAGTTTAGGTGGCCTAGCGGTGGGGTCGGAGTCCCAGTACTTC.

In its sample, this clonotype was seen once. Relative to the germline gene, one junction end is altered; a read error may explain this. This chain uses TRBV15 with TRBJ2-3; 8 nucleotides agree with TRBD2. CDR1 and CDR2 (germline): LNHNV, YYDKDF (reference sequence). CDR3 length: 18 residues. The CDR3, as DNA: TGTGCCACCAGCAGAGAGGGTCTAGCGGGCCGGCCTGCAGATACGCAGTATTTC. Its protein product is CATSREGLAGRPADTQYF.

Comments on this clonotype: The conserved final phenylalanine or tryptophan is absent from the CDR3, which likely points to a read error. The DNA is omitted, as the CDR3 cannot be located on it reliably, and the CDR3 follows TCRdb's listing. The rearrangement uses TRBV10-3 and TRBJ2-5; TRBD1, as called in the table, went unchecked against the DNA. The germline CDR1 and CDR2 sequences are ENHRY and SYGVKD. The CDR3 totals 17 residues, both ends included. CDR3: CAIRRPVLPRSTRSVEP.

This clonotype was counted between two and nine times. The rearrangement links TRBV28 to TRBJ1-2; the D is unclear. The CDR3 is made up of 14 amino acids. Trimming stripped 1 base from V and 8 bases from J, with 14 bases between. CDR1 and CDR2 from the germline V gene are MDHEN and SYDVKM. The DNA for the CDR3 is TGTGCCAGCAGTTTATTTCCCGGACGGGGAGGCTACACCTTC. It codes for CASSLFPGRGGYTF.

This clonotype was counted only a few times. V gene TRBV7-2 combines with J gene TRBJ2-1; D uncertain. V was cut by 6 bases and J by 7 bases, with 10 bases left in between. Germline CDR1 SGHTA, CDR2 FQGNSA. The CDR3 runs to 12 residues. CDR3 in amino acids: CASSVVVNEQFF. For the CDR3, the DNA is TGTGCCAGCAGTGTCGTGGTTAATGAGCAGTTCTTC.

This chain joins TRBV11-1 and TRBJ2-1, with D tentatively TRBD1 (5 bases). The V gene's germline CDR1 is SGHAT and CDR2 FQDESV (reference sequence). V lost 1 base to trimming and J lost 8 bases, with 12 bases between them. This CDR3 has 14 residues. The CDR3 reads CASSLGVRVDEQFF. The CDR3 bases are TGTGCCAGCAGCTTAGGAGTCAGGGTGGATGAGCAGTTCTTC.

The V call is TRBV6-1, the J call TRBJ2-4; 8 bases map to TRBD1. The CDR3 totals 16 residues. Trimming cost V 6 bases and J 1 base; bases outside gene matches: 8. CDR1 is MNHNS, CDR2 SASEGT, per germline. The DNA of the CDR3 is TGTGCCAGCAGCCCCCACCGGGACAGGGCCAAAAACATTCAGTACTTC. Translation gives CASSPHRDRAKNIQYF.

This clonotype has a count of ten or more. The chain carries TRBV10-1 and TRBJ1-2; perhaps TRBD1 as D (6 bases). CDR1 and CDR2 (germline): WNHNN, SYGVQD (reference sequence). The CDR3 totals 15 residues. Trimming left V 7 bases short and J 8 bases short, with 23 bases between. The CDR3 DNA follows: TGCGCCAGCACGAACAGGGCGGACAACTATGTAGGCTACACCTTC. Residues: CASTNRADNYVGYTF.

This clonotype showed up just once. A junction boundary mismatches the germline segment, possibly from a read error. The CDR3 DNA reads as TGTGCCAGCAGGTACGGGCAAAGCGGCCCAGATACGCAGTACTTT. The encoded protein is CASRYGQSGPDTQYF. This sequence joins TRBV6-5 and TRBJ2-3; a weak D match, TRBD2 (5 bases). Germline V gene lookup returns CDR1 MNHEY and CDR2 SVGAGI. This CDR3 spans 15 amino acids.

As for this clonotype: Its ends do not fully match the called genes, so a read error is possible. J is TRBJ2-5 and V is TRBV14; 7 positions match TRBD2. The CDR3 extends over 14 amino acids. Germline CDR1 SGHDN, CDR2 FVKESK. The CDR3 nucleotides read TGTGCGGGCAGCGGGGACCGTGACCAAGAGACGCAGTACTTC. Its protein product is CAGSGDRDQETQYF.

The chain uses TRBV20-1 and TRBJ2-5; 7 bases match TRBD1. CDR1 is DFQATT and CDR2 is SNEGSKA in the germline V gene (reference sequence). The CDR3 is made up of 12 amino acids. V trimming: 6 bases; J trimming: 0 bases; junction bases outside the gene matches: 1. This chain's CDR3 is CSAGQNQETQYF. The CDR3 nucleotides are TGCAGTGCGGGACAGAACCAAGAGACCCAGTACTTC.

With regard to this clonotype: Here the CDR3 omits its conserved ending phenylalanine or tryptophan, so a read error is the likely source. The DNA is left out, because the CDR3 cannot be placed on it with certainty; the CDR3 is given as TCRdb lists it. The rearrangement links TRBV10-2 to TRBJ1-4. Germline V CDR1 and CDR2: WSHSY, SAAADI. The CDR3 is 9 residues long, ends included. The CDR3 sequence: CASSDLGPV.